This TCR beta chain was observed in a study of blood T cells in healthy people across ages. About the research overall: Per two T cells, about one barcoded beta molecule was captured through template switching. Study findings and constraints: In long-lived donors, naive CD4+ cell counts and diversity exceeded those of aged donors.

Combining a sample-barcoded 5' primer with a J-beta primer mix, a second PCR ran for 7 to 11 cycles. A single record per CDR3 protein comes from TCRdb applying MiXCR to the 5' RACE reads. Of about 1,800,000 distinct CDR3 sequences detected, about 30% appear once; the ten largest clones hold roughly 8.2%. This clonotype was observed a handful of times. As yet, its antigen is unknown. The specimen was blood. This sequence originates from a woman aged 25 to 39 in good health.

CDR3 sequence reads: CASSFGGQAPLHF. The CDR3 region has the DNA TGTGCCAGCAGCTTCGGAGGGCAGGCGCCCCTCCACTTT. The genes are TRBV7-9 and TRBJ1-6; D not resolved. Between the trimmed V and J ends, which lost 3 bases and 13 bases, there was a span of 13 bases. Germline V CDR1 and CDR2: SEHNR, FQNEAQ (reference sequence). This CDR3 region has 13 residues.